This TCR beta chain was identified during a study of T cells after yellow fever vaccination. This clonotype was observed a few times. Each CDR3 protein is one row after TCRdb ran MiXCR on the 5' RACE reads. The sample has a few hundred thousand distinct CDR3 sequences, around 7% seen once. The V and J ends lost 3 bases and 2 bases respectively, with 14 bases between them. The CDR3 sequence is 15 residues long. Germline CDR1 is DFQATT and CDR2 is SNEGSKA (reference sequence). This sample comprised PBMCs, obtained roughly seven weeks after the first yellow fever vaccination. The sequence came from a man aged 18 to 29 who received the YFV17D yellow fever vaccine. This sequence joins TRBV20-1 and TRBJ1-5; D might be TRBD1 (6 bases). CDR3 protein: CSASKQGGGNQPQHF. In nucleotides, the CDR3 is TGCAGTGCTAGCAAACAGGGTGGGGGCAATCAGCCCCAGCATTTT.